The 10 T cell receptor beta chains listed next were all sequenced from one sample in a study of CDR3 diversity in severe acne. A single record per CDR3 protein comes from TCRdb applying MiXCR to the PCR reads. The top ten hold about a tenth of the sample, which has 90,000 or so distinct CDR3 sequences, 45% to 50% seen once. Sample: blood. The receptors shown here come from a male donor in good health, serving as a control.

This clonotype occurred many times. The genes are TRBV9 and TRBJ1-2; D possibly corresponds to TRBD1 (6 bases). The germline CDR1 and CDR2 sequences are SGDLS and YYNGEE. V was shortened by 3 bases and J by 7 bases, with 16 bases between the two germline ends. There are 14 residues in the CDR3. CDR3 sequence reads: CASSAGQFLPGYTF. As DNA, the CDR3 is TGTGCCAGCAGCGCCGGACAGTTCCTTCCTGGCTACACCTTC.

This chain connects TRBV7-2 to TRBJ1-5; D might be TRBD1 (5 bases). V dropped 4 bases and J dropped 6 bases, with 10 bases sitting between them. This CDR3 contains 13 residues. CDR1 and CDR2 from the germline V gene are SGHTA and FQGNSA. The CDR3 spells CASSSGPGQPQHF. DNA for the CDR3: TGTGCCAGCAGCTCGGGGCCCGGTCAGCCCCAGCATTTT.

The chain has TRBV20-1 and TRBJ1-1; unclear D gene. The CDR3 spans 14 residues. The V end was cut by 4 bases, the J end by 0 bases, with 12 bases between. CDR1 and CDR2 (germline): DFQATT, SNEGSKA (reference sequence). The DNA for the CDR3 is TGCAGTGCTACCCAACAGCCCCTGAACACTGAAGCTTTCTTT. Translating it yields CSATQQPLNTEAFF.

Points on this clonotype: A much larger clone differs from this one at a single base, so this may be a read error. The chain recombines TRBV6-5 with TRBJ1-1; possibly TRBD1 for D (5 bases). Trimming pared 1 base from V and 7 bases from J, leaving 13 bases between. Germline assignment: CDR1 MNHEY and CDR2 SVGAGI. CDR3 size: 14 residues. The CDR3, as DNA: TGTGCCAGCAGTTACTTGCCGACAGCCTATGAAGCTTTCTTT. Amino acids: CASSYLPTAYEAFF.

V gene TRBV20-1 combines with J gene TRBJ2-7, with 8 nucleotides matching TRBD1. The CDR3 spans 13 residues. Looked up from germline, CDR1 is DFQATT and CDR2 is SNEGSKA (reference sequence). CDR3 sequence reads: CNARGPGAYEQYF. CDR3 nucleotides: TGCAATGCCAGGGGGCCGGGAGCCTACGAGCAGTACTTC.

The V and J genes are TRBV20-1 and TRBJ2-5; 7 nucleotides line up with TRBD2. Germline-derived CDR1 and CDR2 are DFQATT and SNEGSKA (reference sequence). The V gene end was trimmed by 1 base and the J gene end by 2 bases; junction bases not matched to a gene: 7. This CDR3 has 15 residues. CDR3 in DNA: TGCAGTGCTAGAGCTTCGCGGGAGAGACAAGAGACCCAGTACTTC. Translation: CSARASRERQETQYF.

Remarks on this clonotype: At one end, the junction sequence differs from germline, possibly due to a read error. This sequence joins TRBV2 and TRBJ2-1; TRBD2 agrees at 7 bases. Germline CDR1 is SNHLY and CDR2 is FYNNEI. The CDR3 runs to 10 residues. CDR3 amino acids: CASSWVGGNF. In DNA, the CDR3 is TGTGCCAGCAGTTGGGTGGGGGGGAACTTC.

V is TRBV28 and J is TRBJ1-5, with TRBD1 matching 9 bases. This CDR3 has 15 residues. Looked up from germline, CDR1 is MDHEN and CDR2 is SYDVKM. Trimming cost V 4 bases and J 6 bases; bases outside gene matches: 7. Here the CDR3 reads CASSSRTGAVQPQHF. CDR3 DNA: TGTGCCAGCAGTTCGCGGACAGGGGCCGTTCAGCCCCAGCATTTT.

In the case of this clonotype: A much larger clonotype is one base distant, so this may be a read error. The chain couples TRBV7-2 to TRBJ2-7, with 9 bases aligning to TRBD1. The CDR3 spans 13 residues. The germline V gene encodes CDR1 SGHTA and CDR2 FQGNSA. CDR3 in DNA: TGTGCCGGCAGCCCCGGGACAGGGTACGAGCAGTACTTC. Its translation is CAGSPGTGYEQYF.

CDR3 DNA: TGTGCCAGCAGTCTTAACACGTCCCCCTACGAGCAGTACTTC. It translates to CASSLNTSPYEQYF. This chain uses TRBV7-9 with TRBJ2-7; D not resolved. The CDR3 totals 14 residues. With 6 bases removed from V and 2 bases from J, the gap between germline ends came to 14 bases. The V gene's germline CDR1 is SEHNR and CDR2 FQNEAQ (reference sequence).